This TCR beta chain stems from a study of PD-1 blockade in classical Hodgkin lymphoma (dated by TCRdb to 2020 to 2022). Turning to the overall study: Nivolumab dosing was 3 mg/kg intravenously every 2 weeks, continuing until either disease progression or unacceptable toxicity. A peripheral blood immune signature of response to PD-1 blockade in classical Hodgkin lymphoma was defined using TCR beta sequencing and CyTOF.

Trimming leaves V shorter by 7 bases and J shorter by 3 bases, with the junction holding 12 bases beyond the gene matches. Reading the germline V gene gives CDR1 SGHVS and CDR2 FQNEAQ. From its cysteine to its phenylalanine, the CDR3 spans 15 amino acids. CDR3 DNA only is kept here, 45 bases in frame from base 1. Explained via the paper, the time point label denotes: cycle 1 day 1 (C1D1), immediately before nivolumab initiation. All trial patients had relapsed after autologous stem cell transplantation, with cohorts A, B and C differing in prior brentuximab vedotin exposure. The trial cohort was composed of about 53 patients with relapsed/refractory classical Hodgkin lymphoma, for whom complete response, partial response or progressive disease was recorded as best overall response. Trial patients were treated with single-agent nivolumab in the multi-cohort phase II CheckMate 205 trial. An independent review committee assessed best overall response by applying the 2007 International Working Group response criteria. Trial PBMCs were obtained immediately prior to nivolumab initiation (C1D1) and on therapy at cycle 2 day 1 and cycle 4 day 1. After peripheral blood was drawn into 8 mL Vacutainer Cell Preparation Tubes, PBMCs were isolated by centrifugation and then cryopreserved.

Here is what the overall study found, with its caveats: CD4+ but not CD8+ TCR diversity rose significantly by C4D1 (p=0.0027 vs p=0.16), most apparent in complete responders (p=0.02). The study was restricted to a single clinical trial cohort, and the causes of repertoire differences, possibly disease activity or prior therapy, were left undefined. Baseline TCR diversity was reported to be lower in newly diagnosed patients than in healthy donors, and even lower in relapsed/refractory patients. Patients starting nivolumab less than 1 year after ASCT had lower diversity and were excluded from later analyses to avoid confounding by immune reconstitution. Baseline diversity similar to that of newly diagnosed patients was observed in trial patients achieving complete response, whereas significantly lower diversity was observed in partial responders and progressors.

This clone was seen a single time. The specificity of this receptor is unknown. Per-nucleotide qualities are absent, and no much larger clonotype sits a single base away. Genomic DNA was extracted with the Qiagen DNeasy kit from unsorted PBMCs and from negatively selected CD4+ and CD8+ fractions. Amplification of TCR beta CDR3 regions was done by immunoSEQ multiplex PCR with primers that anneal to V and J segments. A synthetic immune receptor repertoire was used to minimize amplification bias, and any residual bias was removed computationally once sequencing was done. On the study's bioinformatics: Repertoire diversity was quantified as the Shannon entropy index using custom Python scripts. Unsorted, CD4+ and CD8+ repertoires were analyzed separately, except for combined analyses in which CD4+ and CD8+ sequences were merged in silico. A clone was considered expanded if an increase in frequency of at least 2-fold after treatment relative to C1D1 was found, and a pseudocount of 0.5 was applied to clones undetected at baseline. Clones with 0 or 1 copy at C1D1 were classified as singleton clones, and clones with 2 or more copies were classified as non-singleton clones. Clones expanded in unsorted samples were assigned a CD4+, CD8+ or unknown annotation through matching of protein sequences in sorted samples from the same patient. Wilcoxon tests on paired samples were used to test diversity changes from C1D1 to C4D1. What TCRdb holds here is the immuneACCESS table cut down to in-frame rearrangements. Part of the clones is not present; checked against another copy, under half of the missing clones reflect an unresolved V gene, and the others are unexplained. V and J calls and clone size are as listed in that table; D and trimming were resolved from the DNA. This sample lists more than 45,000 clones; over 70% were detected once. The ten largest account for roughly 9.6% of the sample.

This receptor chain uses TRBV7-8 and TRBJ2-7, and TRBD1 aligns with 7 junction nucleotides. The origin of this receptor is a human donor with classical Hodgkin lymphoma. The source was peripheral blood mononuclear cells (PBMCs), collected at baseline. In nucleotide form, the sequence is TGTGCCAGCAACGAACCAGGGGGTGGAGGCTACGAGCAGTACTTC. Its product reads: CASNEPGGGGYEQYF. The entire variable domain, with the stretches around the CDR3 drawn from the reference TRBV7-8 and TRBJ2-7 proteins, is GAGVSQSPRYKVAKRGQDVALRCDPISGHVSLFWYQQALGQGPEFLTYFQNEAQLDKSGLPSDRFFAERPEGSVSTLKIQRTQQEDSAVYLCASNEPGGGGYEQYFGPGTRLTVT.